The next 16 T cell receptor beta chains were all read from a single sample in a study of memory CD4+ T cells and cytomegalovirus serostatus. Single viable CD3+CD4+CD8-CD45RO+ cells were sorted as the memory CD4+ T cells. Assay used: immunoSEQ multiplex PCR; TCRdb lists only in-frame clones, some missing. In the table there are roughly 50,000 clones, approximately 82% of which are singletons. Sequencing was performed on memory CD4+ T cells from blood. The source of these receptors is an adult in good health and CMV-seronegative. Some clones in this sample may be carry-over from other donors' samples.

The chain carries TRBV7-9 and TRBJ1-5; D remains ambiguous. The V and J ends lost 0 bases and 13 bases respectively, with 10 bases between them. CDR3 length: 12 amino acids. CDR1 and CDR2 from the germline V gene are SEHNR and FQNEAQ (reference sequence). As DNA, the CDR3 is TGTGCCAGCAGCTTAGCGCAGGAGGATCAGCATTTT. Translated, it gives CASSLAQEDQHF.

The chain employs TRBV28 and TRBJ2-7, with D unclear. From germline, CDR1 is MDHEN and CDR2 SYDVKM. V lost 3 bases and J 2 bases, leaving 5 bases between the germline ends. The CDR3 is 12 amino acids. CDR3 in DNA: TGTGCCAGCAGTTTTGATGCCTACGAGCAGTACTTC. This sequence encodes CASSFDAYEQYF.

This sequence joins TRBV25-1 and TRBJ2-7, with no clear D. Germline assignment: CDR1 MGHDK and CDR2 SYGVNS. The V end was cut by 4 bases, the J end by 0 bases, with 10 bases between. The CDR3 is 14 residues long. CDR3 coding DNA: TGTGCCAGCAGTGGCCTGGGGTCCTCCTACGAGCAGTACTTC. Translated: CASSGLGSSYEQYF.

The chain combines TRBV29-1 with TRBJ2-5; D perhaps matches TRBD1 (6 bases). Germline values: CDR1 SQVTM, CDR2 ANQGSEA. This CDR3 comprises 14 residues. V was shortened by 6 bases and J by 5 bases, with 19 bases between the two germline ends. In DNA, the CDR3 is TGCAGCGTGCCAGGTTGGGGGCCGTGGGAGACCCAGTACTTC. This gives the protein CSVPGWGPWETQYF. The full variable domain, in which reference TRBV29-1 and TRBJ2-5 provide the parts outside the CDR3, is SAVISQKPSRDICQRGTSLTIQCQVDSQVTMMFWYRQQPGQSLTLIATANQGSEATYESGFVIDKFPISRPNLTFSTLTVSNMSPEDSSIYLCSVPGWGPWETQYFGPGTRLLVL.

The J gene is TRBJ1-2, the V gene TRBV7-9, with no clear D. The CDR3 runs to 13 residues. Germline CDR1 reads SEHNR; CDR2 reads FQNEAQ (reference sequence). V shed 1 base and J shed 1 base, with 4 bases lying between them. The CDR3 reads CASSLEFNYGYTF. Written as DNA, the CDR3 is TGTGCCAGCAGCTTAGAATTTAACTATGGCTACACCTTC.

This clone has just one count. The CDR3 is CASSQALGVREQYF. The DNA for the CDR3 is TGTGCCAGCAGCCAAGCCCTAGGAGTTCGCGAGCAGTACTTC. The chain carries TRBV14 and TRBJ2-7, with D unresolved. Germline assignment: CDR1 SGHDN and CDR2 FVKESK. The germline V and J ends were trimmed by 1 base and 6 bases, with 13 bases remaining between them. This CDR3 has 14 amino acids. Full variable domain (remainder filled in from reference TRBV14 and TRBJ2-7): EAGVTQFPSHSVIEKGQTVTLRCDPISGHDNLYWYRRVMGKEIKFLLHFVKESKQDESGMPNNRFLAERTGGTYSTLKVQPAELEDSGVYFCASSQALGVREQYFGPGTRLTVT.

The gene calls are TRBV7-7 and TRBJ2-1; D remains ambiguous. CDR1 SSHAT and CDR2 FNYEAQ come from the germline V gene (reference sequence). This CDR3 is 15 amino acids long. The V and J ends lost 1 base and 3 bases respectively, with 10 bases between them. CDR3 protein: CASSLGSRSYNEQFF. The CDR3, as DNA: TGTGCCAGCAGCTTAGGGAGCCGGAGCTACAATGAGCAGTTCTTC.

This clone is a singleton in its sample. The chain recombines TRBV5-1 with TRBJ2-7; 7 positions agree with TRBD1. The CDR3 spans 14 residues. CDR1 is SGHRS, CDR2 YFSETQ, per germline. The ends lost 0 bases at V and 7 bases at J; junction bases unmatched: 7. In nucleotides, the CDR3 is TGCGCCAGCAGCTTGGGACAGGGAACGGGGGAGCAGTACTTC. Its translation is CASSLGQGTGEQYF.

This clone showed up just a few times. The rearrangement joins TRBV4-1 to TRBJ1-1; tentative D call: TRBD1 (5 bases). Germline V gene sequence: CDR1 MGHRA, CDR2 YSYEKL. V was clipped by 5 bases and J by 8 bases, with 18 bases between them. The CDR3 consists of 14 residues. CDR3 in DNA: TGCGCCAGCAGCTCGCCCGAGGGGCAGATCGAAGCTTTCTTT. It yields the protein CASSSPEGQIEAFF.

The chain joins TRBV5-4 to TRBJ1-4; perhaps TRBD1 as D (5 bases). Germline V gene data show CDR1 as SGHNT and CDR2 as YYREEE (reference sequence). With 5 bases removed from V and 8 bases from J, the gap between germline ends came to 16 bases. CDR3 size: 14 residues. The DNA of the CDR3 is TGTGCCAGCAGTGCAACAGGAGGAAGCGAAAAACTGTTTTTT. Translation: CASSATGGSEKLFF.

The chain is built from TRBV5-1 and TRBJ2-2, with 7 bases aligning to TRBD1. Germline values: CDR1 SGHRS, CDR2 YFSETQ. J lost 9 bases, V lost 4 bases, and 6 bases had no gene match. The CDR3 has 13 residues. CDR3 sequence: CASSQETGRELFF. CDR3 DNA sequence: TGCGCCAGCAGCCAGGAGACAGGGCGGGAGCTGTTTTTT.

This clone was seen a few times. The V call is TRBV7-9, the J call TRBJ1-2; D is ambiguous. This CDR3 spans 15 amino acids. Germline V CDR1 and CDR2: SEHNR, FQNEAQ (reference sequence). V lost 5 bases and J 2 bases, leaving 15 bases between the germline ends. CDR3 amino acids: CASSPMSLGNYGYTF. In DNA form, the CDR3 reads TGTGCCAGCAGCCCTATGTCTTTGGGGAACTATGGCTACACCTTC.

This sequence joins TRBV6-6 and TRBJ1-4; D gene uncertain. Germline V gene data show CDR1 as MNHNY and CDR2 as SVGAGI (reference sequence). V was shortened by 6 bases and J by 7 bases, with 6 bases between the two germline ends. The CDR3 totals 11 residues. In DNA form, the CDR3 reads TGTGCCAGCAGCTCAACTGAAAAACTGTTTTTT. Translating it yields CASSSTEKLFF.

This clone was seen a handful of times. V is TRBV30 and J is TRBJ1-1; D possibly corresponds to TRBD1 (5 bases). Germline assignment: CDR1 GTSNPN and CDR2 SVGIG (reference sequence). The CDR3 sequence is 13 residues long. Trimming stripped 3 bases from V and 3 bases from J, with 11 bases between. The CDR3 reads CAWSEAGHTEAFF. The CDR3 DNA sequence: TGTGCCTGGAGCGAGGCGGGGCACACTGAAGCTTTCTTT.

J is TRBJ1-4 and V is TRBV10-3, with D tentatively TRBD1 (6 bases). The CDR3 has 15 residues. Trimming took 4 bases from V and 8 from J, leaving 17 bases between them. Germline values: CDR1 ENHRY, CDR2 SYGVKD. CDR3 bases: TGTGCCATCAGTGGAAAACAGGGCTCGGGGGAAAAACTGTTTTTT. Translation: CAISGKQGSGEKLFF.

The rearrangement uses TRBV6-1 and TRBJ1-1; maybe TRBD1 (5 bases). V gave up 5 bases and J gave up 1 base, with 11 bases separating them. The CDR3 contains 14 residues. Germline CDR1 is MNHNS and CDR2 is SASEGT. The CDR3 protein is CASSLPGGNTEAFF. The CDR3 nucleotides read TGTGCCAGCAGTCTCCCGGGGGGGAACACTGAAGCTTTCTTT.